The 23 T cell receptor beta chains below were found in one sample sequenced in a study of blood T cells in healthy people across ages. Using a J-beta primer mix together with a sample-barcoded 5' primer, a second PCR was run for about 6 to 11 cycles. TCRdb reanalysed the 5' RACE reads using MiXCR and keeps one entry per CDR3 protein. The table has around 1,100,000 distinct CDR3 sequences, 30% to 40% seen once. The sample taken for sequencing was blood. All receptors derive from a man younger than 30 in good health.

The sample holds many counts of this clonotype. V and J are TRBV7-2 and TRBJ2-7, with D possibly TRBD2 on 5 matching bases. The V end lost 1 base, the J end lost 0 bases, and 7 bases lay between the germline ends. CDR3 length: 14 residues. Germline CDR1 and CDR2: SGHTA and FQGNSA. CDR3 nucleotide sequence: TGTGCCAGCAGCTTAGTAGGGAGCTCCTACGAGCAGTACTTC. Encoded protein: CASSLVGSSYEQYF.

Remarks on this clonotype: Just one base apart from a much larger clone, this may be a read error. The chain carries TRBV4-2 and TRBJ2-1; D might be TRBD2 (5 bases). The J call may be mistaken, given a closer DNA end match to TRBJ2-7. Looked up from germline, CDR1 is LGHNA and CDR2 is YNFKEQ. This CDR3 region has 15 residues. The CDR3 here is CASSQGESGYNEQYF. CDR3 nucleotide sequence: TGTGCCAGCAGCCAAGGGGAGTCGGGTTACAATGAGCAGTACTTC.

This clonotype was seen a handful of times. The V gene is TRBV29-1, the J gene TRBJ2-1, with D perhaps being TRBD1 or TRBD2 (6 bases each). The end of the DNA fits TRBJ2-7 better, so the J call may be wrong. CDR3 size: 16 residues. From germline, CDR1 is SQVTM and CDR2 ANQGSEA. The CDR3 is CSVEGDKGLSYNEQYF. The CDR3 DNA is TGCAGCGTTGAAGGGGACAAAGGACTATCCTACAATGAGCAGTACTTC.

Remarks on this clonotype: This likely comes from a read error, as the CDR3 has no conserved phenylalanine or tryptophan at its end. This rearrangement joins TRBV12-3 or TRBV12-4 to TRBJ2-3, with D hard to call. Trimming pared 7 bases from V and 4 bases from J, leaving 9 bases between. CDR3 length: 12 residues. CDR3 protein: CASTLAADTQYS. The CDR3 bases are TGTGCCAGCACCCTGGCTGCAGATACGCAGTATTCT.

This clonotype was seen a few times. The chain has TRBV20-1 and TRBJ1-6; D remains ambiguous. Trimming took 2 bases from V and 6 from J, leaving 14 bases between them. The germline CDR1 and CDR2 sequences are DFQATT and SNEGSKA (reference sequence). CDR3 length: 15 amino acids. CDR3 protein: CSARSPRSANSPLHF. CDR3 sequence (DNA): TGCAGTGCTAGAAGCCCCAGGTCAGCTAATTCACCCCTCCACTTT.

The V call is TRBV12-3 or TRBV12-4, the J call TRBJ2-1; 8 bases fit TRBD2. This CDR3 is built from 17 residues. After removal of 5 bases from V and 6 bases from J, the junction contained 15 bases not matched to a gene. CDR3 region: CASSVSWTGGGSNEQFF. As DNA, the CDR3 is TGTGCCAGCAGTGTAAGTTGGACTGGCGGGGGGTCCAATGAGCAGTTCTTC.

The rearrangement uses TRBV7-2 and TRBJ1-2; the match to TRBD1 covers 7 bases. This CDR3 contains 15 residues. The germline V gene has CDR1 SGHTA and CDR2 FQGNSA. V trimming: 3 bases; J trimming: 3 bases; junction bases outside the gene matches: 7. CDR3 DNA: TGTGCCAGCAGCTTTCGACAGGGTCCCTACTATGGCTACACCTTC. Protein sequence: CASSFRQGPYYGYTF.

This clonotype came up a few times. The chain uses TRBV10-3 and TRBJ1-1; D is possibly TRBD1 (5 bases). The CDR3 spans 15 residues. Germline-derived CDR1 and CDR2 are ENHRY and SYGVKD. V was pared by 6 bases and J by 5 bases, with 19 bases between. CDR3 amino acids: CAIRERTLFRTEAFF. CDR3 bases: TGTGCCATCAGGGAGAGGACACTTTTTAGGACTGAAGCTTTCTTT.

Ten or more counts support this clonotype. The chain is built from TRBV12-3 or TRBV12-4 and TRBJ1-5; no firm D call. The CDR3 consists of 15 residues. Between the trimmed V and J ends, which lost 5 bases and 2 bases, there was a span of 13 bases. CDR3 residues: CASSKKRGGNQPQHF. The CDR3 DNA is TGTGCCAGCAGTAAAAAAAGAGGCGGCAATCAGCCCCAGCATTTT.

This sequence joins TRBV27 and TRBJ1-2; 7 bases are shared with TRBD1. In germline, CDR1 is MNHEY, CDR2 SMNVEV (reference sequence). Germline trimming cut 5 bases from V and 5 bases from J; bases unmatched to any gene: 5. The CDR3 contains 13 residues. The CDR3 protein is CASSTDRRYGYTF. CDR3 nucleotides: TGTGCCAGCAGTACGGACAGGCGGTATGGCTACACCTTC.

The chain recombines TRBV6-5 with TRBJ1-2; D might be TRBD1 (5 bases). Germline CDR1 and CDR2: MNHEY and SVGAGI. With 10 bases removed from V and 7 bases from J, the gap between germline ends came to 13 bases. CDR3 length: 11 residues. CDR3 DNA sequence: TGTGCCATCCGGGGGTACAGTGGCTACACCTTC. Translation: CAIRGYSGYTF.

The J gene is TRBJ2-3, the V gene TRBV3-1; D gene ambiguous. The CDR3 runs to 16 residues. CDR1 LGHDT and CDR2 YNNKEL come from the germline V gene (reference sequence). V was cut by 4 bases and J by 2 bases, with 16 bases left in between. CDR3 DNA sequence: TGTGCCAGCAGCCTCACCCAACAGAGACTCACAGATACGCAGTATTTT. This sequence encodes CASSLTQQRLTDTQYF.

This clonotype was detected only a few times. The CDR3 DNA follows: TGTGCCAGCAGTTTCCGCCGGGACAGGGGGCCCATTACGCAGTATTTT. Amino acid sequence: CASSFRRDRGPITQYF. This chain links TRBV28 with TRBJ2-3; the match to TRBD1 covers 12 bases. Germline trimming cut 3 bases from V and 8 bases from J; bases unmatched to any gene: 9. The CDR3 sequence is 16 residues long. Germline lookup yields CDR1 MDHEN and CDR2 SYDVKM.

This clonotype appeared a single time. V gene TRBV6-2 or TRBV6-3 combines with J gene TRBJ1-5; 7 positions match TRBD1. Germline CDR1 and CDR2: MNHEY and SVGEGT. J gave up 8 bases and V 6 bases, and 13 bases lay outside the gene matches. This CDR3 is 15 amino acids long. CDR3 nucleotides: TGTGCCAGCAGCGACGACAGGGTAGGAAGGAAGCCCCAGCATTTT. This gives the protein CASSDDRVGRKPQHF.

This clonotype was recorded a few times. The V and J genes are TRBV7-2 and TRBJ1-5; the D gene is possibly TRBD1 (5 bases). Trimming took 4 bases from V and 4 from J, leaving 20 bases between them. The germline CDR1 and CDR2 sequences are SGHTA and FQGNSA. The CDR3 extends over 17 amino acids. CDR3 DNA: TGTGCCAGCAGCTCCAAGGCAGGGTCTTTGACTAATCAGCCCCAGCATTTT. It specifies CASSSKAGSLTNQPQHF.

The V call is TRBV5-1, the J call TRBJ1-1; D uncertain. The V end was cut by 4 bases, the J end by 4 bases, with 14 bases between. Germline-derived CDR1 and CDR2 are SGHRS and YFSETQ. The CDR3 consists of 14 residues. The CDR3: CASSVEGRSTEAFF. The CDR3 bases are TGCGCCAGCAGCGTCGAGGGTCGGAGCACTGAAGCTTTCTTT.

V and J are TRBV9 and TRBJ2-2, with TRBD2 matching 11 bases. The germline gives CDR1 SGDLS, CDR2 YYNGEE. J gave up 4 bases and V 3 bases, and 2 bases lay outside the gene matches. CDR3 length: 15 amino acids. The CDR3 bases are TGTGCCAGCAGCGCTAGCGGGGGGTCCACCGGGGAGCTGTTTTTT. It codes for CASSASGGSTGELFF. Complete variable domain (other parts from reference TRBV9 and TRBJ2-2): DSGVTQTPKHLITATGQRVTLRCSPRSGDLSVYWYQQSLDQGLQFLIQYYNGEERAKGNILERFSAQQFPDLHSELNLSSLELGDSALYFCASSASGGSTGELFFGEGSRLTVL.

A word on this clonotype: Its ends do not fully match the called genes, so a read error is possible. This chain joins TRBV6-6 and TRBJ2-1; D gene unclear. The CDR3 covers 14 residues. Germline V gives CDR1 MNHNY, CDR2 SVGAGI (reference sequence). Here the CDR3 reads CASCYGSTGNEQFF. Here the CDR3 DNA reads TGTGCCAGCTGTTACGGGTCCACCGGCAATGAGCAGTTCTTC.

V and J are TRBV20-1 and TRBJ2-3, with TRBD1 as a possible D gene (6 bases). CDR3 size: 16 residues. Germline-derived CDR1 and CDR2 are DFQATT and SNEGSKA (reference sequence). With 0 bases removed from V and 0 bases from J, the gap between germline ends came to 13 bases. CDR3 sequence reads: CSARDPTGPSTDTQYF. CDR3 in DNA: TGCAGTGCTAGAGATCCCACAGGGCCAAGCACAGATACGCAGTATTTT.

In DNA form, the CDR3 reads TGCGCCAGCAGTTCTCGACCTGGGGGCAACCAAGAGACCCAGTACTTC. It translates to CASSSRPGGNQETQYF. The J gene is TRBJ2-5, the V gene TRBV5-1, with D perhaps TRBD1 (6 bases). V was trimmed by 5 bases and J by 0 bases, leaving 17 bases between them. This CDR3 contains 16 residues. Germline assignment: CDR1 SGHRS and CDR2 YFSETQ.

The chain joins TRBV20-1 to TRBJ2-1; a weak D match, TRBD1 (5 bases). The J call may not be correct, given that the DNA end is closer to TRBJ2-7. CDR1 and CDR2 (germline): DFQATT, SNEGSKA (reference sequence). The CDR3 loop spans 14 amino acids. The CDR3 sequence is CSVGQGSSSYEQYF. The CDR3 DNA sequence: TGCAGTGTGGGGCAGGGCAGTAGTTCCTACGAGCAGTACTTC.

The chain carries TRBV3-1 and TRBJ2-7; 9 bases are shared with TRBD1. This CDR3 region has 15 residues. V shed 0 bases and J 3 bases; nucleotides not matched to a gene: 3. Per the germline V gene, CDR1 is LGHDT and CDR2 is YNNKEL (reference sequence). CDR3 region: CASSQDRDRDYEQYF. The CDR3, as DNA: TGTGCCAGCAGCCAAGATCGGGACAGGGACTACGAGCAGTACTTC.

In this sample, this clonotype turned up a few times. The genes are TRBV27 and TRBJ2-2; weak D call: TRBD2 (6 bases). With 7 bases removed from V and 1 base from J, the gap between germline ends came to 7 bases. CDR3 length equals 13 residues. Per the germline V gene, CDR1 is MNHEY and CDR2 is SMNVEV (reference sequence). DNA of the CDR3: TGTGCCAGCATGGGACTGAACACCGGGGAGCTGTTTTTT. Protein product: CASMGLNTGELFF.